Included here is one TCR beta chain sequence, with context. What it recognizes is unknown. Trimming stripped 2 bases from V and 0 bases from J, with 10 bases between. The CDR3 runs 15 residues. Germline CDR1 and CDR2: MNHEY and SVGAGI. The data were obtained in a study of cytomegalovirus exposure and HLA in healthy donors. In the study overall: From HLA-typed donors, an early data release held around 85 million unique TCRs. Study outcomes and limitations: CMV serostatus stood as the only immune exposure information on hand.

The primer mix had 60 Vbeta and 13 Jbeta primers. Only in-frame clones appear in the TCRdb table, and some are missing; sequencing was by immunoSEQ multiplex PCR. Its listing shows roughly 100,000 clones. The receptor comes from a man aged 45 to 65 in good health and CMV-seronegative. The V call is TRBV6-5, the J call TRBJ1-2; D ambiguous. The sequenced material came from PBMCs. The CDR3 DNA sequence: TGTGCCAGCAGTTACGGTAGAGGCACTAACTATGGCTACACCTTC. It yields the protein CASSYGRGTNYGYTF.